A single sample is the source of the 27 T cell receptor beta chains below, sequenced in a study of spatial heterogeneity in lung cancer (dated by TCRdb to about 2019). Libraries were constructed by 5' RACE. Data came from a NextSeq 500. TCRdb reprocessing: public reads trimmed at Q25 with fastp, clones called with MiXCR, in-frame beta chains kept. Rows are unified per CDR3 protein, each entry keeping the most common DNA and genes. Recorded for this sample are just under 95,000 distinct CDR3 sequences; approximately 12% of them occurred a single time. The ten largest clones take up over 40% of the sample. Explained via the paper, the time point label denotes: sample taken at primary tumor resection. The material was PBMCs, obtained at surgery. The source of these receptors is a male donor with early-stage non-small cell lung cancer.

The chain combines TRBV7-2 with TRBJ1-1; possibly TRBD1 for D (5 bases). With 5 bases removed from V and 0 bases from J, the gap between germline ends came to 13 bases. There are 15 residues in the CDR3. Germline assignment: CDR1 SGHTA and CDR2 FQGNSA. The CDR3 DNA reads as TGTGCCAGCAGCCGAAATGCAGGGATGAACACTGAAGCTTTCTTT. Translated, it gives CASSRNAGMNTEAFF.

This clonotype came up a few times. The chain employs TRBV7-2 and TRBJ2-1; D may correspond to TRBD1 or TRBD2 (5 bases each). V dropped 4 bases and J dropped 5 bases, with 18 bases sitting between them. CDR3 length: 16 amino acids. Per germline, CDR1 SGHTA and CDR2 FQGNSA. CDR3 loop: CASSSGKAVTDNEQFF. The CDR3 DNA sequence: TGTGCCAGCAGCTCAGGGAAAGCGGTCACGGACAATGAGCAGTTCTTC.

This clonotype came up a few times. The V call is TRBV5-6, the J call TRBJ2-2; no firm D call. This CDR3 is built from 14 residues. The V end lost 4 bases, the J end lost 6 bases, and 13 bases lay between the germline ends. The germline gives CDR1 SGHDT, CDR2 YYEEEE. The CDR3, as DNA: TGTGCCAGCAGCCCGCCCAACAGCGCCGGGGAGCTGTTTTTT. It translates to CASSPPNSAGELFF.

This chain links TRBV25-1 with TRBJ2-7; perhaps D is TRBD1 or TRBD2 (6 bases each). The V gene's germline CDR1 is MGHDK and CDR2 SYGVNS. The V end lost 4 bases, the J end lost 7 bases, and 17 bases lay between the germline ends. The CDR3 has 14 amino acids. CDR3 sequence reads: CASSARGQGGEQYF. For the CDR3, the DNA is TGTGCCAGCAGTGCACGGGGGCAGGGCGGGGAGCAGTACTTC.

This clonotype was seen more than once but under ten times. V and J are TRBV7-2 and TRBJ1-4, with a tentative D call TRBD1 (5 bases). The germline V and J ends were trimmed by 2 bases and 8 bases, with 12 bases remaining between them. Germline V gene sequence: CDR1 SGHTA, CDR2 FQGNSA. This CDR3 is 14 amino acids long. The CDR3 region has the DNA TGTGCCAGCAGCTTACAGGGACTCGGCGAAAAACTGTTTTTT. As protein: CASSLQGLGEKLFF.

This chain uses TRBV29-1 with TRBJ2-3; D uncertain. CDR1 and CDR2 (germline): SQVTM, ANQGSEA. V was cut by 6 bases and J by 5 bases, with 18 bases left in between. The CDR3 totals 14 residues. The CDR3: CSVRSGQPIDTQYF. In nucleotides, the CDR3 is TGCAGCGTCAGATCCGGGCAGCCCATAGATACGCAGTATTTT.

The chain is built from TRBV20-1 and TRBJ2-1, with D perhaps matching TRBD2 (5 bases). This CDR3 comprises 12 residues. Germline CDR1 reads DFQATT; CDR2 reads SNEGSKA (reference sequence). V was trimmed by 6 bases and J by 4 bases, leaving 10 bases between them. CDR3 in DNA: TGCAGTGCGGAGGCGACTTACAATGAGCAGTTCTTC. This translates into CSAEATYNEQFF.

This rearrangement joins TRBV30 to TRBJ1-5; perhaps TRBD1 as D (6 bases). Trimming cost V 3 bases and J 0 bases, with 9 bases left between them. The CDR3 loop spans 14 amino acids. In germline, CDR1 is GTSNPN, CDR2 SVGIG (reference sequence). The CDR3 loop reads CAWRGGNSNQPQHF. CDR3 bases: TGTGCCTGGAGAGGGGGAAATAGCAATCAGCCCCAGCATTTT.

This clonotype was picked up a small number of times. The V call is TRBV7-8, the J call TRBJ2-5; the match to TRBD2 covers 12 bases. This CDR3 contains 18 residues. The germline gives CDR1 SGHVS, CDR2 FQNEAQ. The V gene end was trimmed by 1 base and the J gene end by 1 base; junction bases not matched to a gene: 7. In nucleotides, the CDR3 is TGTGCCAGCAGCTTAGGGACTAGCGGGATTACCCCCCAAGAGACCCAGTACTTC. Protein: CASSLGTSGITPQETQYF.

This clonotype was observed many times. This rearrangement joins TRBV20-1 to TRBJ2-3; D not resolved. CDR1 DFQATT and CDR2 SNEGSKA come from the germline V gene (reference sequence). V lost 6 bases and J 0 bases, leaving 10 bases between the germline ends. The CDR3 is 13 residues long. The CDR3 protein is CSASLPSTDTQYF. CDR3 nucleotides: TGCAGTGCCTCCCTACCAAGCACAGATACGCAGTATTTT.

In this sample, this clonotype turned up a few times. The V call is TRBV12-3 or TRBV12-4, the J call TRBJ1-5; unclear D gene. The CDR3 spans 13 residues. V dropped 2 bases and J dropped 3 bases, with 5 bases sitting between them. The CDR3 DNA reads as TGTGCCAGCAGTTTAAATGCCAATCAGCCCCAGCATTTT. It is translated as CASSLNANQPQHF.

This chain connects TRBV12-5 to TRBJ2-7, with D unresolved. The CDR3 covers 14 residues. Trimming shortened V by 6 bases and J by 3 bases, and 15 bases separated the two germline ends. Germline V gene data show CDR1 as LGHNT and CDR2 as FRNRAP. The CDR3 protein is CASGTPSSDYEQYF. The CDR3 region has the DNA TGTGCTAGTGGGACACCTTCTAGTGACTACGAGCAGTACTTC.

The chain joins TRBV12-3 or TRBV12-4 to TRBJ1-3; tentatively, D is TRBD1 (6 bases). This CDR3 has 14 amino acids. V lost 5 bases to trimming and J lost 0 bases, with 8 bases between them. The CDR3 region has the DNA TGTGCCAGCAGTGACAGGATCTCTGGAAACACCATATATTTT. Its protein is CASSDRISGNTIYF.

The V gene is TRBV5-1, the J gene TRBJ2-3; D uncertain. The CDR3 sequence is 15 residues long. Trimming shortened V by 1 base and J by 0 bases, and 9 bases separated the two germline ends. CDR1 is SGHRS, CDR2 YFSETQ, per germline. CDR3 bases: TGCGCCAGCAGCTTGATGATCACTAGCACAGATACGCAGTATTTT. Encoded protein: CASSLMITSTDTQYF.

This clonotype was observed a few times. The rearrangement links TRBV4-1 to TRBJ2-7; tentative D call: TRBD2 (6 bases). V lost 1 base to trimming and J lost 3 bases, with 13 bases between them. This CDR3 region has 15 residues. Germline CDR1 reads MGHRA; CDR2 reads YSYEKL. CDR3 sequence reads: CASSQAETAGYEQYF. In DNA form, the CDR3 reads TGCGCCAGCAGCCAAGCAGAGACAGCGGGCTACGAGCAGTACTTC.

This clonotype appeared many times. The V and J genes are TRBV27 and TRBJ2-7; 9 bases are a match to TRBD1. V was pared by 5 bases and J by 3 bases, with 14 bases of the junction left unmatched. The germline V gene has CDR1 MNHEY and CDR2 SMNVEV (reference sequence). The CDR3 contains 17 residues. The CDR3 region is CASSPYGGQGRNYEQYF. CDR3 coding DNA: TGTGCCAGCAGTCCCTATGGGGGACAGGGAAGGAACTACGAGCAGTACTTC.

This clonotype was counted between two and nine times. The V and J genes are TRBV7-9 and TRBJ2-3; 7 bases fit TRBD2. V gave up 3 bases and J gave up 4 bases; unmatched junction bases: 10. Germline CDR1 and CDR2: SEHNR and FQNEAQ (reference sequence). The CDR3 totals 16 residues. The CDR3 here is CASSLGLAEASDTQYF. The CDR3, as DNA: TGTGCCAGCAGCTTGGGGCTAGCGGAGGCGTCAGATACGCAGTATTTT.

This clonotype was detected only a few times. This chain uses TRBV7-6 with TRBJ2-5, with TRBD1 as a possible D gene (6 bases). CDR1 and CDR2 (germline): SGHVS, FNYEAQ. This CDR3 has 14 residues. The ends were cut back, 5 bases at V and 1 base at J, with 11 bases in the middle. The CDR3 protein is CASSINRAQETQYF. The CDR3 DNA is TGTGCCAGCAGCATAAACAGGGCCCAAGAGACCCAGTACTTC.

The chain combines TRBV6-2 or TRBV6-3 with TRBJ2-1, with unresolved D. Trimming took off 5 bases at V and 5 bases at J, with 10 bases between the two ends. CDR1 and CDR2 (germline): MNHEY, SVGEGT. The CDR3 has 13 residues. The CDR3, as DNA: TGTGCCAGCAGTACTCCAGTTAACAATGAGCAGTTCTTC. It yields the protein CASSTPVNNEQFF.

V gene TRBV5-1 combines with J gene TRBJ2-5; 7 bases map to TRBD1. Unmatched junction bases numbered 3, after V lost 2 bases and J lost 2 bases. This CDR3 has 14 amino acids. CDR1 SGHRS and CDR2 YFSETQ come from the germline V gene. Here the CDR3 DNA reads TGCGCCAGCAGCTTCGGACAGGATCAAGAGACCCAGTACTTC. Translating gives CASSFGQDQETQYF.

This clonotype was seen a few times. This rearrangement joins TRBV18 to TRBJ1-1; no reliable D call. In germline, CDR1 is KGHSH, CDR2 LQKENI. This CDR3 comprises 12 residues. With 2 bases removed from V and 2 bases from J, the gap between germline ends came to 3 bases. CDR3 residues: CASSPANTEAFF. The DNA of the CDR3 is TGTGCCAGCTCACCAGCCAACACTGAAGCTTTCTTT. The variable domain in full, with the rest retrieved from reference TRBV18 and TRBJ1-1, is NAGVMQNPRHLVRRRGQEARLRCSPMKGHSHVYWYRQLPEEGLKFMVYLQKENIIDESGMPKERFSAEFPKEGPSILRIQQVVRGDSAAYFCASSPANTEAFFGQGTRLTVV.

CDR3 region: CASRTTGAGELFF. DNA for the CDR3: TGTGCCAGCAGGACGACCGGGGCCGGGGAGCTGTTTTTT. The J gene is TRBJ2-2, the V gene TRBV2, with D possibly matching TRBD2 (5 bases). Germline V gene lookup returns CDR1 SNHLY and CDR2 FYNNEI. Trimming stripped 6 bases from V and 6 bases from J, with 11 bases between. This CDR3 has 13 residues.

This rearrangement joins TRBV23-1 to TRBJ2-5; D is undetermined. TRBV23-1 is classed as an ORF, of uncertain function. The CDR3 covers 14 residues. V was clipped by 7 bases and J by 5 bases, with 17 bases between them. The CDR3 region has the DNA TGCGCCAGCACCCCCTGGTCGAAGGGCGAGACCCAGTACTTC. Its protein is CASTPWSKGETQYF.

The CDR3 is CASSPNDRVEKLFF. CDR3 DNA: TGTGCCAGCAGCCCAAACGACAGGGTTGAAAAACTGTTTTTT. This sequence joins TRBV7-9 and TRBJ1-4, with 7 nucleotides matching TRBD1. CDR3 length: 14 residues. The germline V gene has CDR1 SEHNR and CDR2 FQNEAQ (reference sequence). With 5 bases clipped from V and 7 bases from J, the junction kept 7 bases outside the gene matches.

This clonotype was detected only a few times. This chain joins TRBV7-2 and TRBJ1-1; maybe TRBD1 (6 bases). With 5 bases removed from V and 0 bases from J, the gap between germline ends came to 16 bases. The CDR3 totals 16 residues. From germline, CDR1 is SGHTA and CDR2 FQGNSA. For the CDR3, the DNA is TGTGCCAGCAGCCAAGACGGGAGGGGGTTGAACACTGAAGCTTTCTTT. Translating it yields CASSQDGRGLNTEAFF.

This clonotype was picked up many times. The chain is built from TRBV29-1 and TRBJ2-3; D is ambiguous. Between the trimmed V and J ends, which lost 1 base and 2 bases, there was a span of 10 bases. The CDR3 contains 14 residues. From germline, CDR1 is SQVTM and CDR2 ANQGSEA. The CDR3, as DNA: TGCAGCGTTGAAGTCGGCGAACACACAGATACGCAGTATTTT. Translated, it gives CSVEVGEHTDTQYF.

The rearrangement uses TRBV5-1 and TRBJ2-5, with TRBD2 identical over 8 bases. This CDR3 region has 14 residues. The V and J ends lost 4 bases and 6 bases, in that order; junction bases with no gene match: 8. Per the germline V gene, CDR1 is SGHRS and CDR2 is YFSETQ. The CDR3 bases are TGCGCCAGCAGCCCCGGGACTAGGGGGAAGACCCAGTACTTC. This translates into CASSPGTRGKTQYF. Variable domain in full (rest from reference TRBV5-1 and TRBJ2-5): KAGVTQTPRYLIKTRGQQVTLSCSPISGHRSVSWYQQTPGQGLQFLFEYFSETQRNKGNFPGRFSGRQFSNSRSEMNVSTLELGDSALYLCASSPGTRGKTQYFGPGTRLLVL.